One sample yielded the 26 T cell receptor beta chains listed below, sequenced in a study of PD-1 blockade in mismatch repair-deficient tumors. TCRdb's table, derived via immunoSEQ multiplex PCR, lists solely in-frame clones and lacks some. This table holds 80,000 to 100,000 clones, about 85% found once. The sequencing used peripheral blood, collected 12 weeks after starting pembrolizumab. All receptors come from an adult with mismatch repair-deficient cancer.

V is TRBV2 and J is TRBJ2-7, with 14 positions matching TRBD2. The trim removed 4 bases at V and 2 bases at J, leaving 1 base unmatched. The CDR3 spans 15 residues. Looked up from germline, CDR1 is SNHLY and CDR2 is FYNNEI. CDR3 DNA sequence: TGTGCCAGCAGTGTGGGACTAGCGGGAGCCTACGAGCAGTACTTC. This translates into CASSVGLAGAYEQYF.

The chain combines TRBV7-2 with TRBJ2-1; a weak D match, TRBD2 (5 bases). The germline CDR1 and CDR2 sequences are SGHTA and FQGNSA. This CDR3 spans 13 amino acids. V was trimmed by 0 bases and J by 7 bases, leaving 7 bases between them. The CDR3 DNA sequence: TGTGCCAGCAGCTTAGCGGGCGGGAATGAGCAGTTCTTC. It specifies CASSLAGGNEQFF.

The V and J genes are TRBV25-1 and TRBJ2-2, with 7 bases fitting TRBD2. The CDR3 extends over 15 amino acids. Per germline, CDR1 MGHDK and CDR2 SYGVNS. The V segment lost 2 bases and the J segment 4 bases; nucleotides outside the gene matches: 4. Written as DNA, the CDR3 is TGTGCCAGCAGTGAAGGACGGGAGGTCACCGGGGAGCTGTTTTTT. Translating gives CASSEGREVTGELFF.

The J gene is TRBJ2-3, the V gene TRBV7-6; D is perhaps TRBD2 (5 bases). Trimming pared 10 bases from V and 8 bases from J, leaving 19 bases between. CDR3 length equals 13 residues. Germline V gene sequence: CDR1 SGHVS, CDR2 FNYEAQ. Written as DNA, the CDR3 is TGTGCCACCCTGGACTCGCGCGCCGGTACGCAGTATTTT. Encoded protein: CATLDSRAGTQYF.

The genes are TRBV5-1 and TRBJ1-1; TRBD1 might be the D (5 bases). The CDR3 extends over 15 amino acids. V lost 3 bases to trimming and J lost 6 bases, with 18 bases between them. CDR1 and CDR2 from the germline V gene are SGHRS and YFSETQ. The CDR3 protein is CASSYQDPAGAEAFF. CDR3 sequence (DNA): TGCGCCAGCAGCTACCAGGACCCCGCGGGGGCTGAAGCTTTCTTT.

Remarks on this clone: Different DNA sequences within this sample yield the same CDR3. The genes are TRBV18 and TRBJ2-5; weak D call: TRBD2 (5 bases). Germline V gives CDR1 KGHSH, CDR2 LQKENI. V was shortened by 3 bases and J by 5 bases, with 10 bases between the two germline ends. The CDR3 is 13 amino acids. CDR3 protein: CASSPGSDETQYF. DNA for the CDR3: TGTGCCAGCTCACCGGGGAGCGATGAGACCCAGTACTTC.

The chain has TRBV7-2 and TRBJ2-5; the match to TRBD2 covers 10 bases. This CDR3 contains 16 residues. CDR1 SGHTA and CDR2 FQGNSA come from the germline V gene. The V segment lost 4 bases and the J segment 0 bases; nucleotides outside the gene matches: 5. The CDR3 is CASSWTSGGNQETQYF. As DNA, the CDR3 is TGTGCCAGCAGCTGGACTAGCGGAGGAAACCAAGAGACCCAGTACTTC. The variable domain in full, completed from reference TRBV7-2 and TRBJ2-5, reads GAGVSQSPSNKVTEKGKDVELRCDPISGHTALYWYRQSLGQGLEFLIYFQGNSAPDKSGLPSDRFSAERTGGSVSTLTIQRTQQEDSAVYLCASSWTSGGNQETQYFGPGTRLLVL.

CDR3 sequence: CASSQEDRAGWGQYF. CDR3 bases: TGCGCCAGCAGCCAGGAGGACAGGGCAGGTTGGGGGCAGTACTTC. J is TRBJ2-7 and V is TRBV4-1, with 8 bases matching TRBD1. Germline-derived CDR1 and CDR2 are MGHRA and YSYEKL. Trimming took 3 bases from V and 9 from J; bases not matched to a gene: 13. This CDR3 has 15 residues.

V usage is TRBV5-1 and J usage is TRBJ2-1; 11 positions match TRBD2. The CDR3 runs 16 residues. The V gene end was trimmed by 4 bases and the J gene end by 5 bases; junction bases not matched to a gene: 8. Germline lookup yields CDR1 SGHRS and CDR2 YFSETQ. CDR3 nucleotides: TGCGCCAGCAGCACCTGGGGACTAGCGGTTCACAATGAGCAGTTCTTC. Its protein product is CASSTWGLAVHNEQFF.

The chain combines TRBV6-5 with TRBJ2-2; TRBD2 matches at 9 bases. Trimming took 2 bases from V and 3 from J; bases not matched to a gene: 4. Germline lookup yields CDR1 MNHEY and CDR2 SVGAGI. The CDR3 spans 16 residues. CDR3 sequence reads: CASSYQAGGHTGELFF. The CDR3, as DNA: TGTGCCAGCAGTTACCAAGCGGGAGGTCACACCGGGGAGCTGTTTTTT.

In DNA form, the CDR3 reads TGTGCCACCAGCAGAGATTCATTTGAGACCCAGTACTTC. It codes for CATSRDSFETQYF. The V gene is TRBV15, the J gene TRBJ2-5; unclear D gene. Germline V gene data show CDR1 as LNHNV and CDR2 as YYDKDF (reference sequence). Trimming took off 0 bases at V and 5 bases at J, with 7 bases between the two ends. This CDR3 is built from 13 residues.

CDR3 loop: CASSYSRGQGNQPQHF. The CDR3, as DNA: TGTGCCAGCAGTTACTCTAGGGGGCAAGGCAATCAGCCCCAGCATTTT. The chain carries TRBV6-5 and TRBJ1-5; 7 bases are shared with TRBD1. Germline V gives CDR1 MNHEY, CDR2 SVGAGI. The V gene end was trimmed by 0 bases and the J gene end by 2 bases; junction bases not matched to a gene: 4. CDR3 size: 16 residues.

The chain joins TRBV28 to TRBJ1-5; D is uncertain. The CDR3 totals 12 residues. CDR1 and CDR2 from the germline V gene are MDHEN and SYDVKM. The CDR3 region has the DNA TGTGCAACGGGATTTAGCAATCAGCCCCAGCATTTT. Amino acids: CATGFSNQPQHF.

The chain couples TRBV30 to TRBJ1-5, with 9 positions matching TRBD1. Germline V gene sequence: CDR1 GTSNPN, CDR2 SVGIG (reference sequence). This CDR3 region has 15 residues. V lost 1 base to trimming and J lost 3 bases; unmatched junction nucleotides: 4. The CDR3 DNA is TGTGCCTGGAGTGGGGGGACAGGGAACAATCAGCCCCAGCATTTT. Translation gives CAWSGGTGNNQPQHF.

The sample holds one count of this clone. The chain recombines TRBV10-3 with TRBJ2-3, with 7 bases aligning to TRBD2. Germline loops: CDR1 ENHRY, CDR2 SYGVKD. V trimming: 6 bases; J trimming: 0 bases; junction bases outside the gene matches: 6. This CDR3 region has 15 residues. CDR3 nucleotides: TGTGCCATCAGCATGCTAGCGGCTAGCACAGATACGCAGTATTTT. Amino acid sequence: CAISMLAASTDTQYF.

This chain uses TRBV6-5 with TRBJ2-1; the match to TRBD1 covers 8 bases. This CDR3 has 14 residues. V lost 6 bases, J lost 4 bases, and 5 bases stayed unmatched. The germline V gene has CDR1 MNHEY and CDR2 SVGAGI. In DNA, the CDR3 is TGTGCCAGCAGCCCCGGACAGGGTTACAATGAGCAGTTCTTC. Its translation: CASSPGQGYNEQFF.

This clone was counted only a few times. J is TRBJ2-7 and V is TRBV5-1; TRBD1 agrees at 8 bases. With V trimmed by 4 bases and J by 4 bases, 10 bases remained unmatched. The V gene's germline CDR1 is SGHRS and CDR2 YFSETQ. The CDR3 is 15 residues long. CDR3 coding DNA: TGCGCCAGCAGCGACCGAGGACAGGGTAAATACGAGCAGTACTTC. Its translation is CASSDRGQGKYEQYF.

This clone turned up a few times. The V gene is TRBV7-6, the J gene TRBJ2-3, with D possibly TRBD1 on 5 matching bases. With 4 bases removed from V and 5 bases from J, the gap between germline ends came to 16 bases. The CDR3 contains 15 residues. Per germline, CDR1 SGHVS and CDR2 FNYEAQ. The CDR3 DNA follows: TGTGCCAGCAGCTCCCCCAGGGCAGGGCAAGATACGCAGTATTTT. The encoded protein is CASSSPRAGQDTQYF.

The table lists this clone with a few counts. The CDR3 bases are TGTGCCAGCAGCCTAGAAGGGGGAAGCAATCAGCCCCAGCATTTT. Its translation is CASSLEGGSNQPQHF. The V gene is TRBV9, the J gene TRBJ1-5; D might be TRBD1 (6 bases). Germline lookup yields CDR1 SGDLS and CDR2 YYNGEE. The CDR3 has 15 amino acids. Trimming removed 4 bases at V and 1 base at J, with 12 bases between.

The V gene is TRBV6-5, the J gene TRBJ2-6, with no clear D. Germline CDR1 reads MNHEY; CDR2 reads SVGAGI. The V gene lost 0 bases and the J gene lost 3 bases, with 0 bases spanning the gap. The CDR3 sequence is 13 residues long. Here the CDR3 reads CASSYSGANVLTF. CDR3 DNA sequence: TGTGCCAGCAGTTACTCTGGGGCCAACGTCCTGACTTTC.

The rearrangement uses TRBV9 and TRBJ2-1; 8 nucleotides agree with TRBD2. The V and J ends lost 5 bases and 5 bases, in that order; junction bases with no gene match: 9. The CDR3 covers 15 residues. Per the germline V gene, CDR1 is SGDLS and CDR2 is YYNGEE. DNA of the CDR3: TGTGCCAGCAGTGCCGGGACTAGGGCCGACAATGAGCAGTTCTTC. Protein product: CASSAGTRADNEQFF.

The rearrangement links TRBV5-5 to TRBJ1-1, with D unresolved. The CDR3 sequence is 13 residues long. CDR1 and CDR2 from the germline V gene are SGHKS and YYEKEE (reference sequence). V was shortened by 0 bases and J by 2 bases, with 5 bases between the two germline ends. The CDR3 coding sequence is TGTGCCAGCAGCTTGGAGCCAAACACTGAAGCTTTCTTT. This encodes CASSLEPNTEAFF.

The chain uses TRBV15 and TRBJ2-1; 7 nucleotides align to TRBD2. The CDR3 has 15 amino acids. Trimming removed 3 bases from V and 5 bases from J; junction bases left unmatched: 7. Germline lookup yields CDR1 LNHNV and CDR2 YYDKDF (reference sequence). CDR3 nucleotide sequence: TGTGCCACCAGCAGCCGCGGGAGAACTAACAATGAGCAGTTCTTC. As protein: CATSSRGRTNNEQFF.

The rearrangement uses TRBV29-1 and TRBJ2-1, with 14 bases aligning to TRBD2. Germline CDR1 is SQVTM and CDR2 is ANQGSEA. Losses at the gene ends were 0 bases for V and 15 bases for J; bases not matched to a gene: 10. The CDR3 covers 15 residues. CDR3 in DNA: TGCAGCGTTGAAGATCAGGGGACTAGCGGGAGACCCCTGTTCTTC. Protein product: CSVEDQGTSGRPLFF.

The count of this clone is one. This rearrangement joins TRBV30 to TRBJ1-4, with TRBD1 as a possible D gene (6 bases). This CDR3 has 15 amino acids. Trimming removed 3 bases from V and 4 bases from J, with 15 bases in between. Germline V gene data show CDR1 as GTSNPN and CDR2 as SVGIG (reference sequence). The CDR3 DNA reads as TGTGCCTGGAGCCCCGGTCAGGGGTTTAATGAAAAACTGTTTTTT. Its translation is CAWSPGQGFNEKLFF. The whole variable domain, filled in from reference TRBV30 and TRBJ1-4, reads SQTIHQWPATLVQPVGSPLSLECTVEGTSNPNLYWYRQAAGRGLQLLFYSVGIGQISSEVPQNLSASRPQDRQFILSSKKLLLSDSGFYLCAWSPGQGFNEKLFFGSGTQLSVL.

This chain connects TRBV19 to TRBJ2-3; 8 nucleotides line up with TRBD2. The J segment lost 2 bases and the V segment lost 6 bases, leaving 7 bases of the junction unmatched. Germline lookup yields CDR1 LNHDA and CDR2 SQIVND (reference sequence). CDR3 length equals 15 residues. The CDR3 DNA follows: TGTGCCAGTAGGATGGCGGGAGGCCCCACAGATACGCAGTATTTT. It encodes CASRMAGGPTDTQYF.